The 16 T cell receptor beta chains presented below share a single source sample, sequenced in a study of blood T cell repertoires in COVID-19. Measured with immunoSEQ multiplex PCR; TCRdb has only the in-frame clones, and not every one. The sample has some 110,000 clones; approximately 80% are singletons. Material: peripheral blood. These receptors were collected from an older man with COVID-19, enrolled during active disease.

The chain links TRBV28 to TRBJ1-5; D is possibly TRBD1 (6 bases). Trimming removed 4 bases at V and 0 bases at J, with 10 bases between. The germline gives CDR1 MDHEN, CDR2 SYDVKM. The CDR3 spans 15 residues. The CDR3 sequence: CASSSRGHSNQPQHF. The CDR3 DNA follows: TGTGCCAGCAGTTCCAGGGGACATAGCAATCAGCCCCAGCATTTT.

J is TRBJ2-3 and V is TRBV3-1 (or the pseudogene TRBV3-2); D ambiguous. The CDR3 runs to 16 residues. From germline, CDR1 is LGHDT and CDR2 YNNKEL (reference sequence). Trimming pared 1 base from V and 0 bases from J, leaving 11 bases between. The CDR3 nucleotides read TGTGCCAGCAGCCAAGGAGGTGCGGCTAGCACAGATACGCAGTATTTT. Its protein product is CASSQGGAASTDTQYF.

V and J are TRBV4-1 and TRBJ2-2; D may be TRBD2 (6 bases). The CDR3 loop spans 17 amino acids. The V gene lost 3 bases and the J gene lost 0 bases, with 14 bases spanning the gap. The germline CDR1 and CDR2 sequences are MGHRA and YSYEKL. The CDR3 loop reads CASSHKPGTSNTGELFF. CDR3 nucleotide sequence: TGCGCCAGCAGCCATAAGCCCGGGACTTCGAACACCGGGGAGCTGTTTTTT.

The chain combines TRBV5-1 with TRBJ2-3; 7 bases map to TRBD1. Germline-derived CDR1 and CDR2 are SGHRS and YFSETQ. The CDR3 consists of 14 residues. V dropped 5 bases and J dropped 3; count of bases not matched to a gene: 6. The CDR3 DNA follows: TGCGCCAGCAGAACAGGGGATCTGACAGATACGCAGTATTTT. This codes for CASRTGDLTDTQYF. Full variable domain (missing parts from reference TRBV5-1 and TRBJ2-3): KAGVTQTPRYLIKTRGQQVTLSCSPISGHRSVSWYQQTPGQGLQFLFEYFSETQRNKGNFPGRFSGRQFSNSRSEMNVSTLELGDSALYLCASRTGDLTDTQYFGPGTRLTVL.

The J gene is TRBJ2-5, the V gene TRBV28, with 9 nucleotides matching TRBD2. CDR3 size: 17 residues. The V and J ends lost 2 bases and 4 bases, in that order; junction bases with no gene match: 11. Looked up from germline, CDR1 is MDHEN and CDR2 is SYDVKM. This chain's CDR3 is CASSLGFPSGNVETQYF. The CDR3, as DNA: TGTGCCAGCAGTTTAGGGTTCCCTAGCGGGAATGTAGAGACCCAGTACTTC.

The V gene is TRBV9, the J gene TRBJ2-7; D gene unclear. The germline V and J ends were trimmed by 0 bases and 3 bases, with 10 bases remaining between them. CDR1 and CDR2 from the germline V gene are SGDLS and YYNGEE. The CDR3 loop spans 14 amino acids. CDR3 bases: TGTGCCAGCAGCGTAGGAGGCGGATTCTACGAGCAGTACTTC. This codes for CASSVGGGFYEQYF.

The chain joins TRBV6-5 to TRBJ1-5; tentatively, D is TRBD1 (6 bases). From germline, CDR1 is MNHEY and CDR2 SVGAGI. The CDR3 consists of 15 residues. The ends were cut back, 5 bases at V and 0 bases at J, with 11 bases in the middle. The CDR3 loop reads CASSKQGDSNQPQHF. The CDR3 bases are TGTGCCAGCAGTAAACAGGGTGATAGCAATCAGCCCCAGCATTTT.

J is TRBJ1-1 and V is TRBV2, with D uncertain. The CDR3 runs to 14 residues. Trimming took 6 bases from V and 7 from J, leaving 18 bases between them. Per the germline V gene, CDR1 is SNHLY and CDR2 is FYNNEI. In DNA form, the CDR3 reads TGTGCCAGCAGCGGCGACTCACCGGTTGGTGAAGCTTTCTTT. Translating gives CASSGDSPVGEAFF. Supplemented by reference TRBV2 and TRBJ1-1, the full variable domain reads EPEVTQTPSHQVTQMGQEVILRCVPISNHLYFYWYRQILGQKVEFLVSFYNNEISEKSEIFDDQFSVERPDGSNFTLKIRSTKLEDSAMYFCASSGDSPVGEAFFGQGTRLTVV.

J is TRBJ1-3 and V is TRBV5-4, with 7 bases identical to TRBD1. CDR3 length: 16 residues. Germline loops: CDR1 SGHNT, CDR2 YYREEE (reference sequence). J lost 0 bases, V lost 0 bases, and 3 bases had no gene match. The CDR3 bases are TGTGCCAGCAGCTTGGGGGGACAGAACTCTGGAAACACCATATATTTT. This sequence encodes CASSLGGQNSGNTIYF.

The chain combines TRBV5-4 with TRBJ2-7; 7 bases align to TRBD1. V lost 3 bases, J lost 3 bases, and 6 bases stayed unmatched. From germline, CDR1 is SGHNT and CDR2 YYREEE (reference sequence). This CDR3 contains 14 residues. CDR3 bases: TGTGCCAGCAGCTCCGCCACAGGGGACTACGAGCAGTACTTC. It is translated as CASSSATGDYEQYF.

The V call is TRBV28, the J call TRBJ2-1, with 8 bases aligning to TRBD1. The CDR3 loop spans 12 amino acids. The J segment lost 7 bases and the V segment lost 9 bases, leaving 5 bases of the junction unmatched. The germline V gene encodes CDR1 MDHEN and CDR2 SYDVKM. CDR3 protein: CASTDRENEQFF. DNA for the CDR3: TGTGCCAGTACGGACAGGGAGAATGAGCAGTTCTTC.

This clone was seen only once. V and J are TRBV9 and TRBJ1-2, with D unresolved. Trimming removed 3 bases from V and 0 bases from J, with 3 bases in between. The CDR3 is 12 residues long. Germline lookup yields CDR1 SGDLS and CDR2 YYNGEE. The CDR3 protein is CASSAANYGYTF. The CDR3, as DNA: TGTGCCAGCAGCGCAGCTAACTATGGCTACACCTTC. The full variable domain, with the rest looked up from reference TRBV9 and TRBJ1-2, is DSGVTQTPKHLITATGQRVTLRCSPRSGDLSVYWYQQSLDQGLQFLIQYYNGEERAKGNILERFSAQQFPDLHSELNLSSLELGDSALYFCASSAANYGYTFGSGTRLTVV.

The chain links TRBV7-9 to TRBJ1-5; D remains ambiguous. The CDR3 has 15 amino acids. The V end was cut by 5 bases, the J end by 0 bases, with 11 bases between. Germline V gives CDR1 SEHNR, CDR2 FQNEAQ (reference sequence). The CDR3 loop is CASSRDIDSNQPQHF. For the CDR3, the DNA is TGTGCCAGCAGCCGTGACATCGATAGCAATCAGCCCCAGCATTTT. The whole variable domain, remainder taken from reference TRBV7-9 and TRBJ1-5, is DTGVSQNPRHKITKRGQNVTFRCDPISEHNRLYWYRQTLGQGPEFLTYFQNEAQLEKSRLLSDRFSAERPKGSFSTLEIQRTEQGDSAMYLCASSRDIDSNQPQHFGDGTRLSIL.

This chain links TRBV6-6 with TRBJ2-7; D is ambiguous. The CDR3 is made up of 14 amino acids. The V and J ends lost 3 bases and 1 base respectively, with 10 bases between them. CDR1 is MNHNY and CDR2 is SVGAGI in the germline V gene (reference sequence). The chain's CDR3 is CASSYSDTSYEQYF. The CDR3 DNA follows: TGTGCCAGCAGTTATTCCGACACTTCCTACGAGCAGTACTTC.

The V gene is TRBV18, the J gene TRBJ2-5; D is undetermined. The CDR3 has 15 amino acids. Trimming took off 2 bases at V and 2 bases at J, with 12 bases between the two ends. Germline V gene lookup returns CDR1 KGHSH and CDR2 LQKENI. The DNA for the CDR3 is TGTGCCAGCTCACCAGGCGGTACCAGACAAGAGACCCAGTACTTC. Protein sequence: CASSPGGTRQETQYF.

The chain is built from TRBV27 and TRBJ2-3, with 8 bases aligning to TRBD1. CDR1 is MNHEY and CDR2 is SMNVEV in the germline V gene (reference sequence). V shed 3 bases, J shed 5 bases, and the junction held 10 bases outside the gene matches. The CDR3 sequence is 16 residues long. The CDR3 here is CASSLNPWTGQDTQYF. The CDR3 DNA follows: TGTGCCAGCAGTTTGAATCCCTGGACAGGGCAAGATACGCAGTATTTT.